The clone carrying this T cell receptor (beta chain) was counted between two and nine times. The assay was immunoSEQ multiplex PCR, and TCRdb's table has in-frame clones only and misses some. The table lists 55,000 to 80,000 clones, about 80% of them singletons. The data belong to a study of OX40 agonist ivuxolimab in advanced cancers. CDR3 size: 11 residues. Germline V gene lookup returns CDR1 MDHEN and CDR2 SYDVKM. Trimming pared 5 bases from V and 2 bases from J, leaving 3 bases between. The sample here was CD4+ or CD8+ T cells sorted from blood, taken in a trial of the OX40 agonist ivuxolimab. This clonotype originated in an adult with an advanced solid tumor such as melanoma, head and neck, liver or kidney cancer. The chain has TRBV28 and TRBJ1-2; no clear D. This chain's CDR3 is CASSRNYGYTF. CDR3 nucleotide sequence: TGTGCCAGCAGTCGAAACTATGGCTACACCTTC.